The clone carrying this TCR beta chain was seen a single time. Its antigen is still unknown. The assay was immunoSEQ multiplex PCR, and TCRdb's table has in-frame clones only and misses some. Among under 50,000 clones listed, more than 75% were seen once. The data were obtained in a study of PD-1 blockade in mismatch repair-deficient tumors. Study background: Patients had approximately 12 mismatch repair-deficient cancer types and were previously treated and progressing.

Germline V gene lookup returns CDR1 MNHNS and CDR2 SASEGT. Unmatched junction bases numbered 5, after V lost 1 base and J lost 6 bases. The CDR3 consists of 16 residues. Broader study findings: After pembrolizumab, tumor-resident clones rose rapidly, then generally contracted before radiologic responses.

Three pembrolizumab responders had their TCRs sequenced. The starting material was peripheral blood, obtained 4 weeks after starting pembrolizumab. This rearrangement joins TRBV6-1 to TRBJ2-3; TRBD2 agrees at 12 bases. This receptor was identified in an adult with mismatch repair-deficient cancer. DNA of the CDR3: TGTGCCAGCAGTGAAGGGACTAGCGGGATGGGGGATACGCAGTATTTT. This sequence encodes CASSEGTSGMGDTQYF.